The next 32 T cell receptor beta chains were all read from a single sample in a study of technical replicates of blood from a few donors. Repertoires were generated with immunoSEQ multiplex PCR, while TCRdb's copy carries only in-frame clones and drops some. This table has about 91,000 clones, roughly 90% appearing once. Sequenced material: T cells isolated from PBMCs. Source of these receptors: a human donor in good health.

This rearrangement joins TRBV5-1 to TRBJ2-1, with 7 bases identical to TRBD2. The V gene's germline CDR1 is SGHRS and CDR2 YFSETQ. The CDR3 spans 19 residues. The junction had 14 bases not matched to a gene; V was cut back by 2 bases and J by 0 bases. CDR3 protein: CASSFIVSGESSSYNEQFF. In DNA form, the CDR3 reads TGCGCCAGCAGCTTCATTGTCAGCGGGGAAAGTAGCTCCTACAATGAGCAGTTCTTC.

On this clone itself: The junction and the germline gene differ at one end; a read error may be behind it. This chain links TRBV7-7 with TRBJ1-2, with TRBD1 identical over 12 bases. Per the germline V gene, CDR1 is SSHAT and CDR2 is FNYEAQ (reference sequence). The length of the CDR3 is 19 residues. CDR3 residues: CASSLPRDRGLSFGSGYTF. The CDR3 nucleotides are TGTGCTAGCAGCTTGCCCAGGGACAGGGGGCTTAGCTTCGGGAGTGGCTACACCTTC.

This chain links TRBV5-1 with TRBJ1-5; D gene ambiguous. Trimming cost V 5 bases and J 1 base, with 10 bases left between them. This CDR3 is 14 amino acids long. CDR1 is SGHRS, CDR2 YFSETQ, per germline. CDR3 sequence: CASSEDGSNQPQHF. In DNA, the CDR3 is TGCGCCAGCAGTGAAGACGGGAGCAATCAGCCCCAGCATTTT.

The chain recombines TRBV19 with TRBJ2-1; TRBD1 agrees at 7 bases. The CDR3 is 13 amino acids. Trimming cost V 3 bases and J 4 bases; bases outside gene matches: 0. CDR1 LNHDA and CDR2 SQIVND come from the germline V gene (reference sequence). Here the CDR3 reads CASSMGQYNEQFF. The CDR3 DNA reads as TGTGCCAGTAGTATGGGACAGTACAATGAGCAGTTCTTC.

J is TRBJ1-5 and V is TRBV6-1, with D perhaps TRBD1 (6 bases). Looked up from germline, CDR1 is MNHNS and CDR2 is SASEGT. This CDR3 spans 16 amino acids. Trimming stripped 3 bases from V and 2 bases from J, with 14 bases between. The CDR3: CASSDRGGWGNQPQHF. The CDR3, as DNA: TGTGCCAGCAGTGATAGGGGGGGTTGGGGCAATCAGCCCCAGCATTTT.

The rearrangement joins TRBV5-1 to TRBJ2-7; TRBD2 is a possible D gene (6 bases). This CDR3 has 16 amino acids. Deletions cut 4 bases from V and 2 bases from J, with 19 bases between. Germline-derived CDR1 and CDR2 are SGHRS and YFSETQ. Here the CDR3 DNA reads TGCGCCAGCAGCGGGATTGTAGCGGCTACAACCTACGAGCAGTACTTC. Translating gives CASSGIVAATTYEQYF.

The rearrangement uses TRBV5-1 and TRBJ1-3, with D possibly being TRBD1 (5 bases). Germline loops: CDR1 SGHRS, CDR2 YFSETQ. Trimming removed 1 base at V and 0 bases at J, with 8 bases between. The CDR3 spans 15 residues. Here the CDR3 DNA reads TGCGCCAGCAGCTTGTTGACAGACTCTGGAAACACCATATATTTT. It is translated as CASSLLTDSGNTIYF.

The chain joins TRBV28 to TRBJ1-1; weak D call: TRBD1 (6 bases). With 6 bases removed from V and 0 bases from J, the gap between germline ends came to 8 bases. The CDR3 is 13 amino acids. Germline CDR1 MDHEN, CDR2 SYDVKM. The CDR3 coding sequence is TGTGCCAGCAGAAGGGGGATGAACACTGAAGCTTTCTTT. It is translated as CASRRGMNTEAFF.

This sequence joins TRBV18 and TRBJ2-3, with a tentative D call TRBD2 (6 bases). CDR1 is KGHSH and CDR2 is LQKENI in the germline V gene. CDR3 length: 15 residues. V lost 0 bases and J 3 bases, leaving 10 bases between the germline ends. CDR3 sequence (DNA): TGTGCCAGCTCACCACCGGGACTTAGAACAGATACGCAGTATTTT. It encodes CASSPPGLRTDTQYF.

This clone was detected only once. The chain joins TRBV7-2 to TRBJ2-1; D gene ambiguous. Trimming removed 6 bases at V and 8 bases at J, with 20 bases between. Germline loops: CDR1 SGHTA, CDR2 FQGNSA. The CDR3 contains 15 residues. CDR3 in amino acids: CASRTFSLVDYEQFF. CDR3 sequence (DNA): TGTGCCAGCAGAACCTTTTCGTTGGTTGACTATGAGCAGTTCTTC.

V is TRBV9 and J is TRBJ2-1, with TRBD2 matching 11 bases. Germline V gene data show CDR1 as SGDLS and CDR2 as YYNGEE. The ends lost 0 bases at V and 9 bases at J; junction bases unmatched: 11. This CDR3 spans 17 amino acids. The CDR3 sequence: CASSVGVLSGRAGEQFF. CDR3 nucleotides: TGTGCCAGCAGCGTAGGGGTGCTTAGCGGGAGGGCCGGTGAGCAGTTCTTC.

The chain couples TRBV5-4 to TRBJ2-7; D is uncertain. V was clipped by 1 base and J by 5 bases, with 13 bases between them. This CDR3 contains 14 residues. CDR1 and CDR2 (germline): SGHNT, YYREEE (reference sequence). Here the CDR3 DNA reads TGTGCCAGCAGCTTGAGCGCGTCCCCCCACGAGCAGTACTTC. Translated, it gives CASSLSASPHEQYF.

The rearrangement uses TRBV7-2 and TRBJ1-2; D call uncertain. From germline, CDR1 is SGHTA and CDR2 FQGNSA. The CDR3 is 12 residues long. V lost 4 bases, J lost 7 bases, and 10 bases lay in between. The CDR3 nucleotides read TGTGCCAGCAGCTACGACATGAGTGGCTACACCTTC. Residues: CASSYDMSGYTF. The entire variable domain, with the rest obtained from reference TRBV7-2 and TRBJ1-2, is as follows: GAGVSQSPSNKVTEKGKDVELRCDPISGHTALYWYRQSLGQGLEFLIYFQGNSAPDKSGLPSDRFSAERTGGSVSTLTIQRTQQEDSAVYLCASSYDMSGYTFGSGTRLTVV.

This chain connects TRBV4-1 to TRBJ2-5; D perhaps matches TRBD1 (6 bases). V lost 4 bases and J 2 bases, leaving 17 bases between the germline ends. The CDR3 totals 16 residues. CDR1 is MGHRA, CDR2 YSYEKL, per germline. The CDR3 loop is CASSLNIVGQQETQYF. In nucleotides, the CDR3 is TGCGCCAGCAGCCTCAACATAGTCGGACAGCAAGAGACCCAGTACTTC.

A single count supports this clone. V and J are TRBV7-9 and TRBJ1-1; 7 nucleotides agree with TRBD1. The CDR3 spans 15 residues. Germline CDR1 SEHNR, CDR2 FQNEAQ (reference sequence). V gave up 4 bases and J gave up 4 bases; unmatched junction bases: 9. The DNA of the CDR3 is TGTGCCAGCAGCTACGAGACAGGGCAAGGCACTGAAGCTTTCTTT. It specifies CASSYETGQGTEAFF.

This clone was picked up a small number of times. This chain links TRBV9 with TRBJ1-1; TRBD1 matches at 9 bases. V lost 0 bases and J lost 2; bases outside the gene matches: 5. Per germline, CDR1 SGDLS and CDR2 YYNGEE. CDR3 length equals 16 residues. CDR3 residues: CASSVDRDRVNTEAFF. The CDR3 region has the DNA TGTGCCAGCAGCGTAGACCGGGACAGGGTTAACACTGAAGCTTTCTTT.

The sample holds one count of this clone. This chain joins TRBV28 and TRBJ2-3, with D possibly matching TRBD2 (6 bases). The CDR3 has 15 residues. Trimming shortened V by 2 bases and J by 4 bases, and 13 bases separated the two germline ends. Germline CDR1 MDHEN, CDR2 SYDVKM. The CDR3 coding sequence is TGTGCCAGCAGTTTAATGGGGTCTAGCGCAGATACGCAGTATTTT. Translated, it gives CASSLMGSSADTQYF.

The chain is built from TRBV10-1 and TRBJ1-4; D ambiguous. In germline, CDR1 is WNHNN, CDR2 SYGVQD (reference sequence). The CDR3 has 13 residues. V dropped 3 bases and J dropped 4 bases, with 6 bases sitting between them. CDR3 sequence reads: CASSDRINEKLFF. The CDR3 nucleotides read TGCGCCAGCAGTGACAGAATTAATGAAAAACTGTTTTTT.

This chain connects TRBV5-6 to TRBJ2-1, with 9 bases lining up with TRBD1. CDR3 length: 16 amino acids. Germline CDR1 reads SGHDT; CDR2 reads YYEEEE. V shed 0 bases, J shed 13 bases, and the junction held 14 bases outside the gene matches. Written as DNA, the CDR3 is TGTGCCAGCAGCTTGGGAACAGGGGGCCCCCTGCTTGTCCAGTTCTTC. It encodes CASSLGTGGPLLVQFF.

This clone was observed a single time. This rearrangement joins TRBV30 to TRBJ2-7; TRBD1 matches at 9 bases. The CDR3 length is 13 residues. Germline assignment: CDR1 GTSNPN and CDR2 SVGIG (reference sequence). With V trimmed by 4 bases and J by 0 bases, 1 base remained unmatched. The CDR3 loop is CAWMTGGSYEQYF. In DNA, the CDR3 is TGTGCCTGGATGACAGGGGGCTCCTACGAGCAGTACTTC. Drawing the rest from reference TRBV30 and TRBJ2-7, the complete variable domain is SQTIHQWPATLVQPVGSPLSLECTVEGTSNPNLYWYRQAAGRGLQLLFYSVGIGQISSEVPQNLSASRPQDRQFILSSKKLLLSDSGFYLCAWMTGGSYEQYFGPGTRLTVT.

V gene TRBV11-2 combines with J gene TRBJ1-5; D is unclear. Trimming took off 0 bases at V and 6 bases at J, with 6 bases between the two ends. CDR3 length equals 13 residues. Germline loops: CDR1 SGHAT, CDR2 FQNNGV. CDR3 region: CASSLDRGQPQHF. The CDR3 nucleotides read TGTGCCAGCAGCTTAGATCGAGGTCAGCCCCAGCATTTT.

This chain uses TRBV6-1 with TRBJ2-7, with D possibly matching TRBD1 (5 bases). Trimming left V 6 bases short and J 5 bases short, with 8 bases between. The CDR3 runs 11 residues. In germline, CDR1 is MNHNS, CDR2 SASEGT. CDR3 sequence (DNA): TGTGCCAGCAGATTGACAGACGAGCAGTACTTC. Encoded protein: CASRLTDEQYF.

The chain employs TRBV4-1 and TRBJ2-5; a weak D match, TRBD1 (5 bases). CDR3 length: 16 residues. Germline CDR1 is MGHRA and CDR2 is YSYEKL. V lost 0 bases and J 1 base, leaving 12 bases between the germline ends. CDR3 coding DNA: TGCGCCAGCAGCCAAGATGGGGCGGACGTCCAAGAGACCCAGTACTTC. Its protein product is CASSQDGADVQETQYF.

This clone appeared a single time. The rearrangement links TRBV10-1 to TRBJ2-7; a possible D gene is TRBD1 (6 bases). The CDR3 length is 14 residues. Germline CDR1 is WNHNN and CDR2 is SYGVQD (reference sequence). The ends were cut back, 3 bases at V and 5 bases at J, with 14 bases in the middle. Here the CDR3 reads CASSEPGDKDEQYF. Written as DNA, the CDR3 is TGCGCCAGCAGTGAACCAGGGGATAAGGACGAGCAGTACTTC.

A few counts support this clone. This sequence joins TRBV5-4 and TRBJ1-1; 9 bases agree with TRBD1. CDR1 is SGHNT, CDR2 YYREEE, per germline (reference sequence). The junction had 9 bases not matched to a gene; V was cut back by 5 bases and J by 10 bases. This CDR3 is 13 amino acids long. CDR3 sequence: CASRLAGTGRAFF. In nucleotides, the CDR3 is TGTGCCAGCAGGTTAGCCGGGACAGGGAGAGCTTTCTTT.

The gene calls are TRBV18 and TRBJ2-1; 9 nucleotides align to TRBD1. The junction had 4 bases not matched to a gene; V was cut back by 0 bases and J by 7 bases. Germline CDR1 is KGHSH and CDR2 is LQKENI. The CDR3 is 15 residues long. The CDR3 reads CASSPPVTGGNEQFF. DNA of the CDR3: TGTGCCAGCTCACCACCTGTGACAGGGGGGAATGAGCAGTTCTTC.

This rearrangement joins TRBV28 to TRBJ2-3; D possibly corresponds to TRBD2 (6 bases). Germline values: CDR1 MDHEN, CDR2 SYDVKM. Trimming removed 4 bases from V and 6 bases from J, with 8 bases in between. There are 12 residues in the CDR3. CDR3 nucleotide sequence: TGTGCCAGCAGTTGGGGGGTGGATACGCAGTATTTT. It translates to CASSWGVDTQYF.

The chain uses TRBV5-1 and TRBJ1-1; the D gene is possibly TRBD1 (6 bases). CDR3 length equals 15 residues. Trimming left V 4 bases short and J 1 base short, with 14 bases between. CDR1 and CDR2 (germline): SGHRS, YFSETQ. CDR3 coding DNA: TGCGCCAGCAGCCAACAGGGAACGAAGAACACTGAAGCTTTCTTT. It specifies CASSQQGTKNTEAFF.

V is TRBV7-9 and J is TRBJ2-1; 8 bases fit TRBD1. Germline V gene sequence: CDR1 SEHNR, CDR2 FQNEAQ (reference sequence). The CDR3 extends over 17 amino acids. V gave up 5 bases and J gave up 1 base; unmatched junction bases: 10. Written as DNA, the CDR3 is TGTGCCAGCAGCCCTCGACAGGGGACCGCATCCTACAATGAGCAGTTCTTC. It encodes CASSPRQGTASYNEQFF. The whole variable domain, remainder taken from reference TRBV7-9 and TRBJ2-1, is DTGVSQNPRHKITKRGQNVTFRCDPISEHNRLYWYRQTLGQGPEFLTYFQNEAQLEKSRLLSDRFSAERPKGSFSTLEIQRTEQGDSAMYLCASSPRQGTASYNEQFFGPGTRLTVL.

This chain links TRBV28 with TRBJ2-7; 7 nucleotides align to TRBD1. Per germline, CDR1 MDHEN and CDR2 SYDVKM. V dropped 3 bases and J dropped 3; count of bases not matched to a gene: 8. This CDR3 is built from 15 residues. In DNA form, the CDR3 reads TGTGCCAGCAGTTTTAAAGGGGCAGGGGGCTACGAGCAGTACTTC. Translation gives CASSFKGAGGYEQYF.

V is TRBV1 and J is TRBJ2-7; whether TRBD1, the table's D call, matches the DNA was not checked. TRBV1 is reported as a pseudogene. CDR3 length: 16 amino acids. The CDR3 loop reads CTSSQFSGQGIYEQYF. The DNA for the CDR3 is TGCACCAGCAGCCAATTTTCAGGACAGGGGATCTACGAGCAGTACTTC.

Only one count was recorded for this clone. The chain has TRBV6-1 and TRBJ2-5; 9 bases map to TRBD1. Germline CDR1 is MNHNS and CDR2 is SASEGT. CDR3 size: 15 residues. J was trimmed by 4 bases and V by 6 bases; bases with no gene match: 9. CDR3 sequence reads: CASSQTGQGPETQYF. The CDR3 DNA reads as TGTGCCAGCAGCCAAACGGGACAGGGCCCAGAGACCCAGTACTTC.